This TCR beta chain was captured by sequencing in a study of CD8 T cells in ankylosing spondylitis. Findings of the study overall: Apparently characteristic of ankylosing spondylitis blood was a TCR beta motif (under ten highly homologous variants).

Scientists made TCR beta libraries using quantitative 5'-RACE with molecular barcodes. TCRdb re-called the 5' RACE reads through MiXCR, storing one row per CDR3 protein. Counted here are around 150,000 distinct CDR3 sequences, approximately 20% occurring once; the ten biggest clones make up approximately 7.6%. CDR1 and CDR2 from the germline V gene are MNHEY and SVGEGT. Deletions cut 2 bases from V and 4 bases from J, with 6 bases between. The CDR3 length is 13 residues. The table lists this clonotype with many counts. Its antigen remains unknown. The V gene is TRBV6-2 or TRBV6-3, the J gene TRBJ1-5; D is undetermined. The TCR was taken from a male donor with ankylosing spondylitis or in good health (not recorded which). Sequenced material: blood, either unsorted or a sorted T cell fraction (not recorded which). CDR3 DNA sequence: TGTGCCAGCAGTTACGGCGGGAATCAGCCCCAGCATTTT. It encodes CASSYGGNQPQHF.